The 21 T cell receptor beta chains given below trace back to one sample, sequenced in a study of cytomegalovirus exposure and HLA in healthy donors (dated by TCRdb to the late 2010s). Receptor amplification or capture employed the immunoSEQ multiplex PCR assay. The table comes from immuneACCESS by way of TCRdb, which keeps in-frame sequences with V and J called. Part of the clones is missing from these tables; in studies checked, under half for an unresolved V gene and the rest for unknown reasons. This sample comprises some 80,000 clones, about 95% of them detected only once. The ten largest clones represent about 1.5% of the sample. Specimen: PBMCs. These receptors all come from a young man in good health and CMV-seropositive.

J is TRBJ1-2 and V is TRBV11-2; D possibly corresponds to TRBD1 (6 bases). Germline CDR1 and CDR2: SGHAT and FQNNGV. Trimming stripped 4 bases from V and 7 bases from J, with 19 bases between. This CDR3 region has 15 residues. For the CDR3, the DNA is TGTGCCAGCAGCTCTTACCGACAACAGGGACGTGGCTACACCTTC. The encoded protein is CASSSYRQQGRGYTF.

This chain links TRBV19 with TRBJ1-5, with no clear D. Germline CDR1 is LNHDA and CDR2 is SQIVND (reference sequence). The CDR3 runs to 16 residues. The ends were cut back, 3 bases at V and 7 bases at J, with 19 bases in the middle. The CDR3 loop reads CASSIPRGRKGQPQHF. CDR3 DNA sequence: TGTGCCAGTAGTATCCCGCGGGGAAGGAAGGGACAGCCCCAGCATTTT.

This chain joins TRBV19 and TRBJ2-2, with 7 bases aligning to TRBD2. Losses at the gene ends were 8 bases for V and 4 bases for J; bases not matched to a gene: 10. CDR1 LNHDA and CDR2 SQIVND come from the germline V gene (reference sequence). The CDR3 is 15 residues long. The CDR3 DNA reads TGTGCCAGTCATGACCCGGGAGGTATCACCGGGGAGCTGTTTTTT. This translates into CASHDPGGITGELFF.

J is TRBJ2-5 and V is TRBV15, with TRBD1 matching over 9 bases. The CDR3 is made up of 18 amino acids. V was clipped by 1 base and J by 1 base; unmatched bases: 10. The germline V gene encodes CDR1 LNHNV and CDR2 YYDKDF (reference sequence). Written as DNA, the CDR3 is TGTGCCACCAGCAGAGGTACTCGGGACAGGGATATCCAAGAGACCCAGTACTTC. Translated, it gives CATSRGTRDRDIQETQYF. Full variable domain (missing parts from reference TRBV15 and TRBJ2-5): DAMVIQNPRYQVTQFGKPVTLSCSQTLNHNVMYWYQQKSSQAPKLLFHYYDKDFNNEADTPDNFQSRRPNTSFCFLDIRSPGLGDTAMYLCATSRGTRDRDIQETQYFGPGTRLLVL.

The rearrangement uses TRBV10-3 and TRBJ2-5; D not certain. The CDR3 is made up of 11 amino acids. Germline CDR1 and CDR2: ENHRY and SYGVKD. V lost 4 bases to trimming and J lost 4 bases, with 4 bases between them. The DNA of the CDR3 is TGTGCCATCAGTGTCTCAGAGACCCAGTACTTC. It yields the protein CAISVSETQYF.

This chain joins TRBV7-9 and TRBJ2-7; 7 bases fit TRBD2. Germline assignment: CDR1 SEHNR and CDR2 FQNEAQ (reference sequence). CDR3 length: 14 amino acids. The trim removed 1 base at V and 5 bases at J, leaving 5 bases unmatched. The CDR3 is CASSLVAGVDEQYF. In nucleotides, the CDR3 is TGTGCCAGCAGCTTAGTCGCGGGAGTGGACGAGCAGTACTTC.

The chain couples TRBV18 to TRBJ1-5, with D perhaps matching TRBD1 (5 bases). Germline V gene lookup returns CDR1 KGHSH and CDR2 LQKENI. V lost 2 bases to trimming and J lost 4 bases, with 9 bases between them. This CDR3 has 14 residues. CDR3 DNA sequence: TGTGCCAGCTCACCAAGCGGGGGTAATCAGCCCCAGCATTTT. It translates to CASSPSGGNQPQHF.

This clone was found once. The chain links TRBV30 to TRBJ1-1, with a weak D call TRBD1 (5 bases). The V and J ends lost 4 bases and 1 base respectively, with 13 bases between them. Germline V gives CDR1 GTSNPN, CDR2 SVGIG (reference sequence). The length of the CDR3 is 14 residues. The CDR3 reads CAWTHRRRNTEAFF. In DNA, the CDR3 is TGTGCCTGGACGCACAGGCGGAGGAACACTGAAGCTTTCTTT.

The chain carries TRBV6-1 and TRBJ1-2, with TRBD1 identical over 8 bases. Trimming cost V 4 bases and J 1 base; bases outside gene matches: 2. The CDR3 contains 14 residues. CDR1 and CDR2 from the germline V gene are MNHNS and SASEGT. The CDR3 sequence: CASSADRVNYGYTF. DNA for the CDR3: TGTGCCAGCAGTGCGGACAGGGTTAACTATGGCTACACCTTC.

The chain joins TRBV6-1 to TRBJ2-3; 9 nucleotides match TRBD2. V lost 8 bases and J lost 2; bases outside the gene matches: 8. Germline V CDR1 and CDR2: MNHNS, SASEGT. The CDR3 sequence is 15 residues long. For the CDR3, the DNA is TGTGCCAGCTGGGGGCTAGCGGGACTCACAGATACGCAGTATTTT. This sequence encodes CASWGLAGLTDTQYF.

The chain has TRBV29-1 and TRBJ2-7, with 9 bases aligning to TRBD2. Germline CDR1 SQVTM, CDR2 ANQGSEA. The CDR3 consists of 14 residues. V shed 3 bases and J 5 bases; nucleotides not matched to a gene: 8. The CDR3 DNA sequence: TGCAGCGTTGACGGGCGGGAGGGCCGCCACGAGCAGTACTTC. The encoded protein is CSVDGREGRHEQYF.

This chain links TRBV27 with TRBJ2-3; 7 positions match TRBD1. The length of the CDR3 is 16 residues. V dropped 5 bases and J dropped 0; count of bases not matched to a gene: 8. Germline V lookup: CDR1 MNHEY, CDR2 SMNVEV (reference sequence). The CDR3 DNA is TGTGCCAGCAGTGGCCGCGCAGGGGGTAGCACAGATACGCAGTATTTT. Its translation: CASSGRAGGSTDTQYF.

V gene TRBV29-1 combines with J gene TRBJ1-1, with D unresolved. The germline CDR1 and CDR2 sequences are SQVTM and ANQGSEA. Deletions cut 3 bases from V and 11 bases from J, with 16 bases between. The CDR3 is 12 residues long. The CDR3, as DNA: TGCAGCGTTGACCCGGGAACAGATGTGGCTTTCTTT. It encodes CSVDPGTDVAFF.

The rearrangement uses TRBV10-2 and TRBJ1-2, with D uncertain. V lost 3 bases to trimming and J lost 8 bases, with 13 bases between them. The CDR3 has 13 amino acids. Germline V lookup: CDR1 WSHSY, CDR2 SAAADI. The DNA of the CDR3 is TGCGCCAGCAGTGAAAGTAGCAGCATCGGCTACACCTTC. Protein product: CASSESSSIGYTF.

The genes are TRBV2 and TRBJ2-2; 11 bases are shared with TRBD2. Germline V gene sequence: CDR1 SNHLY, CDR2 FYNNEI. CDR3 length: 17 amino acids. V trimming: 4 bases; J trimming: 0 bases; junction bases outside the gene matches: 4. As DNA, the CDR3 is TGTGCCAGCAGTGGGTTAGCGGGAGGGCCGAACACCGGGGAGCTGTTTTTT. It translates to CASSGLAGGPNTGELFF.

The J gene is TRBJ1-1, the V gene TRBV7-3; D is ambiguous. CDR3 length: 14 residues. The V end lost 0 bases, the J end lost 6 bases, and 11 bases lay between the germline ends. From germline, CDR1 is SGHTA and CDR2 FQGTGA. CDR3 region: CASSLTGQVAEAFF. The CDR3 coding sequence is TGTGCCAGCAGCTTAACGGGCCAGGTGGCTGAAGCTTTCTTT.

The rearrangement links TRBV5-1 to TRBJ2-1; 10 bases map to TRBD2. The CDR3 sequence is 13 residues long. Germline CDR1 SGHRS, CDR2 YFSETQ. Unmatched junction bases numbered 4, after V lost 6 bases and J lost 7 bases. In DNA form, the CDR3 reads TGCGCCAGCACAACTAGCGGGATAAATGAGCAGTTCTTC. Translating gives CASTTSGINEQFF. Full variable domain (outside the CDR3, taken from reference TRBV5-1 and TRBJ2-1): KAGVTQTPRYLIKTRGQQVTLSCSPISGHRSVSWYQQTPGQGLQFLFEYFSETQRNKGNFPGRFSGRQFSNSRSEMNVSTLELGDSALYLCASTTSGINEQFFGPGTRLTVL.

The chain employs TRBV4-1 and TRBJ2-7, with D unresolved. CDR3 length: 14 residues. V lost 3 bases to trimming and J lost 1 base, with 10 bases between them. Germline CDR1 MGHRA, CDR2 YSYEKL. The CDR3, as DNA: TGCGCCAGCAGCCAGGGCGCAACTTCCTACGAGCAGTACTTC. It encodes CASSQGATSYEQYF.

The chain uses TRBV2 and TRBJ1-3, with D hard to call. This CDR3 is built from 14 residues. Deletions cut 3 bases from V and 0 bases from J, with 6 bases between. The germline CDR1 and CDR2 sequences are SNHLY and FYNNEI. As DNA, the CDR3 is TGTGCCAGCAGTGACGGTAACTCTGGAAACACCATATATTTT. It is translated as CASSDGNSGNTIYF.

The CDR3 protein is CSASGLAGLIGDEQYF. In nucleotides, the CDR3 is TGCAGCGCTTCGGGTCTAGCGGGTCTGATAGGCGACGAGCAGTACTTC. The rearrangement uses TRBV29-1 and TRBJ2-7; 8 nucleotides match TRBD2. Looked up from germline, CDR1 is SQVTM and CDR2 is ANQGSEA. Losses at the gene ends were 7 bases for V and 5 bases for J; bases not matched to a gene: 19. This CDR3 has 16 amino acids.

The chain recombines TRBV9 with TRBJ2-1, with 9 positions matching TRBD2. V gave up 2 bases and J gave up 5 bases; unmatched junction bases: 8. The CDR3 totals 16 residues. The germline CDR1 and CDR2 sequences are SGDLS and YYNGEE. The CDR3 DNA reads TGTGCCAGCAGCGTGGGAGCGGGACTAGCAGACAATGAGCAGTTCTTC. Its protein product is CASSVGAGLADNEQFF.